The next 25 T cell receptor beta chains were all read from a single sample in a study of monozygotic twins with cystic fibrosis. Using immunoSEQ multiplex PCR, the repertoire was profiled, and TCRdb retains in-frame clones only, with some absent. Here the sample spans about 23,000 clones, around 97% being singletons. Sequences were obtained from blood. These receptors were collected from a girl aged 10 to 17 with cystic fibrosis.

The table lists this clone with a count of one. This sequence joins TRBV9 and TRBJ2-1; weak D call: TRBD2 (5 bases). Germline values: CDR1 SGDLS, CDR2 YYNGEE. The CDR3 runs to 15 residues. The V gene lost 4 bases and the J gene lost 4 bases, with 15 bases spanning the gap. CDR3 protein: CASSTSGTRYNEQFF. The CDR3, as DNA: TGTGCCAGCAGCACAAGCGGTACCCGGTACAATGAGCAGTTCTTC.

V and J are TRBV7-2 and TRBJ2-5; D remains ambiguous. Germline CDR1 reads SGHTA; CDR2 reads FQGNSA. V was cut by 5 bases and J by 1 base, with 8 bases left in between. The CDR3 extends over 13 amino acids. CDR3 region: CASSPRIQETQYF. The CDR3 DNA reads TGTGCCAGCAGCCCCCGAATCCAAGAGACCCAGTACTTC.

The chain links TRBV20-1 to TRBJ2-3; D gene uncertain. Trimming pared 5 bases from V and 6 bases from J, leaving 9 bases between. Looked up from germline, CDR1 is DFQATT and CDR2 is SNEGSKA (reference sequence). This CDR3 has 11 amino acids. The CDR3 DNA reads TGCAGTGCTCGGTGGGTGGATACGCAGTATTTT. Translating it yields CSARWVDTQYF.

The chain couples TRBV25-1 to TRBJ1-5, with 7 bases fitting TRBD1. The CDR3 is 14 residues long. With V trimmed by 1 base and J by 6 bases, 3 bases remained unmatched. Germline values: CDR1 MGHDK, CDR2 SYGVNS. The CDR3, as DNA: TGTGCCAGCAGTGAATCAGGGGGTGCTCAGCCCCAGCATTTT. This codes for CASSESGGAQPQHF.

The chain recombines TRBV10-1 with TRBJ2-1; weak D call: TRBD2 (5 bases). V gave up 3 bases and J gave up 0 bases, with 6 bases separating them. The germline V gene encodes CDR1 WNHNN and CDR2 SYGVQD (reference sequence). The CDR3 runs to 14 residues. CDR3 sequence: CASSDEGSYNEQFF. Written as DNA, the CDR3 is TGCGCCAGCAGTGACGAGGGCTCCTACAATGAGCAGTTCTTC.

This clone was recorded once. The chain employs TRBV28 and TRBJ1-2; D is unclear. This CDR3 comprises 16 residues. Trimming removed 10 bases at V and 4 bases at J, with 25 bases between. The germline V gene has CDR1 MDHEN and CDR2 SYDVKM. The CDR3 DNA is TGTGCCACCCATGCCCCTTCCCTCGGAAGCTCCTATGGCTACACCTTC. Its protein is CATHAPSLGSSYGYTF.

This chain links TRBV25-1 with TRBJ2-3; D could derive from TRBD1 or TRBD2 (5 bases each). V shed 8 bases and J shed 6 bases, with 12 bases lying between them. The CDR3 has 12 amino acids. The germline CDR1 and CDR2 sequences are MGHDK and SYGVNS. The CDR3 sequence: CASRDPGDTQYF. CDR3 DNA sequence: TGTGCCAGCCGGGACCCGGGGGATACGCAGTATTTT.

CDR3 sequence: CASSLGGQGGAYEQYF. CDR3 DNA sequence: TGTGCCAGCAGCTTGGGGGGACAGGGCGGTGCCTACGAGCAGTACTTC. V usage is TRBV7-2 and J usage is TRBJ2-7, with 9 bases identical to TRBD1. The germline V gene encodes CDR1 SGHTA and CDR2 FQGNSA. The CDR3 length is 16 residues. The junction had 8 bases not matched to a gene; V was cut back by 3 bases and J by 2 bases.

This rearrangement joins TRBV6-6 to TRBJ2-5, with 7 bases that match TRBD1. Per germline, CDR1 MNHNY and CDR2 SVGAGI (reference sequence). V shed 6 bases, J shed 3 bases, and the junction held 10 bases outside the gene matches. The CDR3 has 15 amino acids. The CDR3 reads CASRYYETGEETQYF. The CDR3 coding sequence is TGTGCCAGCAGGTATTACGAAACAGGGGAAGAGACCCAGTACTTC.

The genes are TRBV29-1 and TRBJ2-7; TRBD2 agrees at 7 bases. CDR1 and CDR2 from the germline V gene are SQVTM and ANQGSEA. This CDR3 has 13 residues. V was pared by 3 bases and J by 2 bases, with 4 bases of the junction left unmatched. This chain's CDR3 is CSVELAETYEQYF. For the CDR3, the DNA is TGCAGCGTTGAGCTAGCGGAAACCTACGAGCAGTACTTC.

V usage is TRBV6-1 and J usage is TRBJ1-3; 8 bases match TRBD1. The junction had 4 bases not matched to a gene; V was cut back by 4 bases and J by 2 bases. The germline V gene encodes CDR1 MNHNS and CDR2 SASEGT. The CDR3 is made up of 15 amino acids. The chain's CDR3 is CASSAAGGPGNTIYF. The CDR3 DNA sequence: TGTGCCAGCAGTGCCGCAGGGGGCCCTGGAAACACCATATATTTT.

The V call is TRBV4-2, the J call TRBJ2-3, with D unresolved. The germline V gene encodes CDR1 LGHNA and CDR2 YNFKEQ. V was clipped by 2 bases and J by 2 bases, with 5 bases between them. The CDR3 extends over 13 amino acids. The chain's CDR3 is CASSQQTTDTQYF. CDR3 bases: TGTGCCAGCAGCCAACAAACCACAGATACGCAGTATTTT.

The genes are TRBV7-2 and TRBJ2-3; D uncertain. The length of the CDR3 is 15 residues. The germline V gene encodes CDR1 SGHTA and CDR2 FQGNSA. The ends were cut back, 5 bases at V and 4 bases at J, with 16 bases in the middle. The CDR3 sequence: CASSGIGKGSDTQYF. Here the CDR3 DNA reads TGTGCCAGCAGCGGAATAGGGAAAGGGTCAGATACGCAGTATTTT.

V usage is TRBV9 and J usage is TRBJ1-4; D ambiguous. CDR3 size: 14 residues. Trimming removed 4 bases at V and 8 bases at J, with 15 bases between. Germline lookup yields CDR1 SGDLS and CDR2 YYNGEE. The CDR3 is CASSRTAVGEKLFF. The CDR3 DNA reads as TGTGCCAGCAGCCGGACGGCAGTGGGCGAAAAACTGTTTTTT.

The chain recombines TRBV7-8 with TRBJ1-3; D not certain. The CDR3 totals 21 residues. The V gene's germline CDR1 is SGHVS and CDR2 FQNEAQ. Trimming pared 0 bases from V and 4 bases from J, leaving 28 bases between. The CDR3 loop is CASSLAPIGEFYRGTGNTIYF. CDR3 bases: TGTGCCAGCAGCTTAGCGCCGATCGGGGAGTTTTACCGGGGTACCGGAAACACCATATATTTT.

The genes are TRBV29-1 and TRBJ1-2, with 7 nucleotides matching TRBD1. Germline lookup yields CDR1 SQVTM and CDR2 ANQGSEA. The CDR3 spans 13 residues. The trim removed 3 bases at V and 7 bases at J, leaving 8 bases unmatched. DNA of the CDR3: TGCAGCGTTGAGGCCGACAGGGTTCGTGGCTACACCTTC. It is translated as CSVEADRVRGYTF.

The V gene is TRBV5-8, the J gene TRBJ1-4; D is unresolved. Germline V gene lookup returns CDR1 SGHTS and CDR2 YDEGEE. The CDR3 consists of 12 residues. The CDR3 reads CDRSATNEKLFF. CDR3 bases: TGTGACCGGTCTGCAACTAATGAAAAACTGTTTTTT.

The rearrangement uses TRBV11-2 and TRBJ2-1, with 11 nucleotides matching TRBD2. Germline V gives CDR1 SGHAT, CDR2 FQNNGV. The V gene end was trimmed by 4 bases and the J gene end by 5 bases; junction bases not matched to a gene: 10. The CDR3 runs 17 residues. The CDR3 loop is CASSWPVGLAGHNEQFF. Written as DNA, the CDR3 is TGTGCCAGCAGCTGGCCGGTTGGACTAGCGGGCCACAATGAGCAGTTCTTC.

The chain recombines TRBV5-4 with TRBJ2-5; TRBD1 aligns across 7 bases. The CDR3 length is 14 residues. Trimming cost V 4 bases and J 5 bases; bases outside gene matches: 8. The germline V gene encodes CDR1 SGHNT and CDR2 YYREEE (reference sequence). In DNA form, the CDR3 reads TGTGCCAGCAGCGCAACAGGGGTGACGGAGACCCAGTACTTC. Protein: CASSATGVTETQYF.

The rearrangement uses TRBV9 and TRBJ1-4; TRBD1 matches 10 bases. The junction had 4 bases not matched to a gene; V was cut back by 4 bases and J by 7 bases. The CDR3 is 14 amino acids. The germline gives CDR1 SGDLS, CDR2 YYNGEE. CDR3 in DNA: TGTGCCAGCAGCCGACAGGGGGCGAGTGAAAAACTGTTTTTT. Translating gives CASSRQGASEKLFF.

This chain joins TRBV5-4 and TRBJ2-2; D is possibly TRBD2 (6 bases). The CDR3 covers 17 residues. Germline CDR1 and CDR2: SGHNT and YYREEE (reference sequence). V was clipped by 4 bases and J by 2 bases, with 18 bases between them. This CDR3 reads CASSPDPGRGNTGELFF. The CDR3 DNA follows: TGTGCCAGCAGCCCCGACCCGGGGCGGGGTAACACCGGGGAGCTGTTTTTT.

This CDR3 is CASSPRPRGGSGNTIYF. The CDR3 bases are TGTGCCAGCAGCCCCCGACCTCGGGGTGGCTCCGGAAACACCATATATTTT. This chain connects TRBV7-2 to TRBJ1-3, with no clear D. The germline gives CDR1 SGHTA, CDR2 FQGNSA. The CDR3 totals 17 residues. Deletions cut 5 bases from V and 4 bases from J, with 21 bases between.

The chain joins TRBV28 to TRBJ2-3; perhaps TRBD1 as D (6 bases). The CDR3 sequence is 16 residues long. Germline V lookup: CDR1 MDHEN, CDR2 SYDVKM. V shed 4 bases and J shed 0 bases, with 14 bases lying between them. The CDR3, as DNA: TGTGCCAGCAGTTCTCGATGGACAGCTAGCACAGATACGCAGTATTTT. Protein: CASSSRWTASTDTQYF.

V and J are TRBV25-1 and TRBJ1-1; D is perhaps TRBD1 (6 bases). V dropped 6 bases and J dropped 1 base, with 9 bases sitting between them. Germline CDR1 MGHDK, CDR2 SYGVNS. CDR3 length: 13 residues. The CDR3 reads CASRGTTNTEAFF. CDR3 coding DNA: TGTGCCAGCAGGGGGACAACGAACACTGAAGCTTTCTTT.

This clone has just one count. The chain uses TRBV2 and TRBJ2-7, with D maybe TRBD2 (7 bases). This CDR3 spans 14 amino acids. The V end lost 6 bases, the J end lost 2 bases, and 14 bases lay between the germline ends. CDR1 SNHLY and CDR2 FYNNEI come from the germline V gene. This chain's CDR3 is CASRGGHLTYEQYF. In DNA, the CDR3 is TGTGCCAGCAGGGGGGGGCACCTAACCTACGAGCAGTACTTC.